Presented here are 2 T cell receptor beta chains from one specimen sequenced in a study of CD4 T cells in relation to SARS-CoV-2 and coronaviruses. Assay used: immunoSEQ multiplex PCR; TCRdb lists only in-frame clones, some missing. The table has around 65,000 clones, about 87% seen once. The unexposed donors gave CD4+ T cells in 2011-2018, prior to COVID-19. Source material: memory CD4+ T cells from PBMCs. Every receptor here comes from a human donor in good health.

The chain has TRBV19 and TRBJ2-2, with 8 bases that match TRBD1. CDR3 length: 14 amino acids. Unmatched junction bases numbered 7, after V lost 9 bases and J lost 4 bases. Germline-derived CDR1 and CDR2 are LNHDA and SQIVND (reference sequence). CDR3 DNA: TGTGCCAGCAACAGACAGGGGACCACCGGGGAGCTGTTTTTT. It encodes CASNRQGTTGELFF.

The chain has TRBV5-5 and TRBJ2-3, with D possibly being TRBD1 (5 bases). The germline gives CDR1 SGHKS, CDR2 YYEKEE (reference sequence). Trimming took 2 bases from V and 3 from J, leaving 7 bases between them. This CDR3 comprises 13 residues. The CDR3 reads CASSFSGTDTQYF. CDR3 in DNA: TGTGCCAGCAGCTTCTCAGGGACAGATACGCAGTATTTT. The whole variable domain, remainder taken from reference TRBV5-5 and TRBJ2-3, is DAGVTQSPTHLIKTRGQQVTLRCSPISGHKSVSWYQQVLGQGPQFIFQYYEKEERGRGNFPDRFSARQFPNYSSELNVNALLLGDSALYLCASSFSGTDTQYFGPGTRLTVL.